This passage covers 29 T cell receptor beta chains from one sample sequenced in a study of blood T cell repertoires in COVID-19. Measured with immunoSEQ multiplex PCR; TCRdb has only the in-frame clones, and not every one. This repertoire shows 250,000 to 300,000 clones, around 85% found once; its top ten account for approximately 5.1%. The material sequenced was peripheral blood. The origin of the receptors is a man in his fifties with active or convalescent COVID-19.

The V gene is TRBV24-1, the J gene TRBJ1-4, with D tentatively TRBD1 (6 bases). CDR1 is KGHDR, CDR2 SFDVKD, per germline. V dropped 4 bases and J dropped 6 bases, with 8 bases sitting between them. The CDR3 has 13 residues. The CDR3 sequence is CATSDRGYEKLFF. The DNA of the CDR3 is TGTGCCACCAGTGACAGGGGTTATGAAAAACTGTTTTTT.

V is TRBV5-4 and J is TRBJ2-5; 9 bases line up with TRBD2. V trimming: 4 bases; J trimming: 4 bases; junction bases outside the gene matches: 14. CDR1 and CDR2 from the germline V gene are SGHNT and YYREEE (reference sequence). The CDR3 totals 17 residues. CDR3 in amino acids: CASSGFSGRRVAETQYF. CDR3 DNA: TGTGCCAGCAGCGGTTTTAGCGGGAGAAGGGTTGCAGAGACCCAGTACTTC.

This clone occurred a few times. The chain has TRBV7-6 and TRBJ2-5; D perhaps matches TRBD1 (6 bases). Trimming left V 8 bases short and J 2 bases short, with 24 bases between. The germline CDR1 and CDR2 sequences are SGHVS and FNYEAQ. This CDR3 region has 17 residues. The CDR3 sequence is CASSPGALPSPQETQYF. As DNA, the CDR3 is TGTGCCAGCTCCCCAGGGGCCCTCCCCAGCCCTCAAGAGACCCAGTACTTC.

This sequence joins TRBV6-5 and TRBJ1-4; 7 bases fit TRBD1. The germline CDR1 and CDR2 sequences are MNHEY and SVGAGI. CDR3 size: 14 residues. The V gene end was trimmed by 5 bases and the J gene end by 8 bases; junction bases not matched to a gene: 8. Written as DNA, the CDR3 is TGTGCCAGCAGTCCACAGGGGACGCCCGAAAAACTGTTTTTT. Its translation: CASSPQGTPEKLFF.

This clone was recorded a few times. This chain connects TRBV2 to TRBJ2-7, with TRBD2 identical over 9 bases. In germline, CDR1 is SNHLY, CDR2 FYNNEI. The CDR3 has 15 residues. The ends lost 5 bases at V and 1 base at J; junction bases unmatched: 6. CDR3 nucleotide sequence: TGTGCCAGCAGTCCGGGACTAGCCGCTTCCTACGAGCAGTACTTC. It is translated as CASSPGLAASYEQYF.

A few counts support this clone. The chain has TRBV5-1 and TRBJ1-1; 10 nucleotides match TRBD1. V gave up 6 bases and J gave up 6 bases; unmatched junction bases: 14. CDR1 is SGHRS, CDR2 YFSETQ, per germline. This CDR3 spans 16 amino acids. CDR3 residues: CASKSYAGQGSPEAFF. DNA of the CDR3: TGCGCCAGCAAATCTTATGCGGGACAGGGGTCTCCTGAAGCTTTCTTT.

The chain has TRBV5-1 and TRBJ1-5, with 9 bases aligning to TRBD1. The germline V gene has CDR1 SGHRS and CDR2 YFSETQ. The CDR3 has 15 amino acids. V gave up 4 bases and J gave up 5 bases; unmatched junction bases: 7. The CDR3 bases are TGCGCCAGCAGCATGACAGGGGGTACGTATCAGCCCCAGCATTTT. Its translation is CASSMTGGTYQPQHF.

The chain has TRBV7-9 and TRBJ1-4; possible D gene TRBD1, 5 bases. CDR1 is SEHNR, CDR2 FQNEAQ, per germline (reference sequence). The V end was cut by 0 bases, the J end by 7 bases, with 15 bases between. The CDR3 spans 16 residues. The CDR3 here is CASSLASGRETEKLFF. The DNA of the CDR3 is TGTGCCAGCAGCTTAGCCTCGGGACGGGAGACTGAAAAACTGTTTTTT.

This clone was found a few times. The V call is TRBV7-8, the J call TRBJ2-7, with 12 bases matching TRBD2. Germline V lookup: CDR1 SGHVS, CDR2 FQNEAQ. This CDR3 is built from 18 residues. V trimming: 3 bases; J trimming: 2 bases; junction bases outside the gene matches: 11. CDR3 protein: CASSLRLAGGPIPYEQYF. CDR3 sequence (DNA): TGTGCCAGCAGCTTGCGTCTAGCGGGAGGGCCGATCCCCTACGAGCAGTACTTC.

The CDR3 nucleotides are TGTGCCAGCAGCCCACGGGTCCTTTCCACAGATACGCAGTATTTT. Its protein product is CASSPRVLSTDTQYF. This rearrangement joins TRBV9 to TRBJ2-3; D is uncertain. CDR3 size: 15 residues. V lost 4 bases to trimming and J lost 2 bases, with 14 bases between them. From germline, CDR1 is SGDLS and CDR2 YYNGEE. The variable domain in full, completed from reference TRBV9 and TRBJ2-3, reads DSGVTQTPKHLITATGQRVTLRCSPRSGDLSVYWYQQSLDQGLQFLIQYYNGEERAKGNILERFSAQQFPDLHSELNLSSLELGDSALYFCASSPRVLSTDTQYFGPGTRLTVL.

There are a few counts of this clone. V usage is TRBV28 and J usage is TRBJ2-3, with 8 bases aligning to TRBD2. The germline V gene has CDR1 MDHEN and CDR2 SYDVKM. The trim removed 2 bases at V and 1 base at J, leaving 2 bases unmatched. This CDR3 contains 15 residues. For the CDR3, the DNA is TGTGCCAGCAGTTTAGCGGGAGGACGCACAGATACGCAGTATTTT. Translated, it gives CASSLAGGRTDTQYF.

V and J are TRBV18 and TRBJ2-1; 10 bases match TRBD2. The CDR3 has 19 residues. Germline V lookup: CDR1 KGHSH, CDR2 LQKENI. The V and J ends lost 1 base and 0 bases, in that order; junction bases with no gene match: 9. This CDR3 is CASSPRTSGRVSSYNEQFF. The CDR3 nucleotides are TGTGCCAGCTCACCACGGACTAGCGGTCGTGTCAGCTCCTACAATGAGCAGTTCTTC.

V gene TRBV6-5 combines with J gene TRBJ2-2; 8 positions agree with TRBD1. In germline, CDR1 is MNHEY, CDR2 SVGAGI. The V and J ends lost 6 bases and 4 bases, in that order; junction bases with no gene match: 7. This CDR3 region has 15 residues. CDR3 bases: TGTGCCAGCAGACCCAGGACAGGGACCACCGGGGAGCTGTTTTTT. It is translated as CASRPRTGTTGELFF.

This clone has just one count. The genes are TRBV28 and TRBJ1-5, with a weak D call TRBD1 (6 bases). Deletions cut 5 bases from V and 5 bases from J, with 13 bases between. CDR1 is MDHEN, CDR2 SYDVKM, per germline. The CDR3 totals 14 residues. The DNA for the CDR3 is TGTGCCAGCAGTATCGGACAGCCGCATCAGCCCCAGCATTTT. Translated, it gives CASSIGQPHQPQHF.

The rearrangement joins TRBV5-1 to TRBJ2-7, with 7 positions matching TRBD2. The CDR3 covers 15 residues. The germline CDR1 and CDR2 sequences are SGHRS and YFSETQ. The V segment lost 1 base and the J segment 0 bases; nucleotides outside the gene matches: 4. The CDR3 DNA is TGCGCCAGCAGCTTGATCGGGGGGTCCTCCTACGAGCAGTACTTC. Its protein is CASSLIGGSSYEQYF.

The chain is built from TRBV12-5 and TRBJ2-7; D is ambiguous. The germline V gene encodes CDR1 LGHNT and CDR2 FRNRAP. This CDR3 has 13 residues. V was pared by 2 bases and J by 3 bases, with 8 bases between. The CDR3 protein is CASGLHGGYEQYF. CDR3 in DNA: TGTGCTAGTGGTTTGCATGGCGGCTACGAGCAGTACTTC.

The CDR3 bases are TGTGCCAGCAGTTCCAGGGGTTACGAGCAGTACTTC. This codes for CASSSRGYEQYF. This sequence joins TRBV6-5 and TRBJ2-7; tentative D call: TRBD1 (6 bases). The CDR3 is 12 residues long. Germline CDR1 is MNHEY and CDR2 is SVGAGI. V was pared by 4 bases and J by 4 bases, with 8 bases between.

The chain uses TRBV7-3 and TRBJ2-3, with D maybe TRBD2 (5 bases). V was shortened by 0 bases and J by 3 bases, with 16 bases between the two germline ends. The CDR3 runs 17 residues. Germline V gene data show CDR1 as SGHTA and CDR2 as FQGTGA. The CDR3 bases are TGTGCCAGCAGCTTAACGCTAGGAGCGGCCGGGACAGATACGCAGTATTTT. Translating it yields CASSLTLGAAGTDTQYF. Variable domain in full (rest from reference TRBV7-3 and TRBJ2-3): GAGVSQTPSNKVTEKGKYVELRCDPISGHTALYWYRQSLGQGPEFLIYFQGTGAADDSGLPNDRFFAVRPEGSVSTLKIQRTERGDSAVYLCASSLTLGAAGTDTQYFGPGTRLTVL.

This chain uses TRBV12-2 with TRBJ2-1; the D call in the table, TRBD2, was not verified against the DNA. TRBV12-2 is a pseudogene segment. The CDR3 runs to 18 residues. The CDR3: CASRSQPTSASSYNEQFF. As DNA, the CDR3 is TGTGCAAGTCGCTCGCAACCTACTAGCGCGAGCTCCTACAATGAGCAGTTCTTC.

The V and J genes are TRBV9 and TRBJ1-1, with 9 nucleotides matching TRBD1. Trimming at V came to 4 bases and at J to 6 bases, leaving 10 bases not matched to a gene. Germline CDR1 is SGDLS and CDR2 is YYNGEE. This CDR3 is built from 15 residues. The CDR3 sequence: CASSPTGGEGSEAFF. The CDR3 DNA reads TGTGCCAGCAGCCCTACAGGGGGCGAAGGCTCTGAAGCTTTCTTT.

This chain joins TRBV19 and TRBJ2-3; 7 nucleotides line up with TRBD2. After removal of 10 bases from V and 2 bases from J, the junction contained 21 bases not matched to a gene. This CDR3 region has 18 residues. Germline CDR1 reads LNHDA; CDR2 reads SQIVND (reference sequence). This CDR3 is CATKSIFRGEGDTDTQYF. DNA for the CDR3: TGTGCCACCAAGTCGATATTTCGGGGGGAGGGAGACACAGATACGCAGTATTTT.

This clone came up once. The V call is TRBV11-1, the J call TRBJ1-1; 7 nucleotides match TRBD1. This CDR3 is 16 amino acids long. Per germline, CDR1 SGHAT and CDR2 FQDESV (reference sequence). V lost 5 bases, J lost 1 base, and 10 bases stayed unmatched. The CDR3 reads CASSALGDRKNTEAFF. CDR3 DNA sequence: TGTGCCAGCAGCGCACTGGGGGACAGAAAGAACACTGAAGCTTTCTTT.

The chain has TRBV14 and TRBJ2-1; D gene uncertain. V lost 0 bases to trimming and J lost 4 bases, with 10 bases between them. Germline values: CDR1 SGHDN, CDR2 FVKESK. This CDR3 is 15 amino acids long. As DNA, the CDR3 is TGTGCCAGCAGCCAAGATGCTACGGTTTACAATGAGCAGTTCTTC. Translation gives CASSQDATVYNEQFF.

The chain carries TRBV5-1 and TRBJ2-3, with TRBD2 matching 10 bases. Germline V lookup: CDR1 SGHRS, CDR2 YFSETQ. J was trimmed by 2 bases and V by 4 bases; bases with no gene match: 10. The CDR3 has 17 residues. For the CDR3, the DNA is TGCGCCAGCAGCGCACCCCTACTAGCGGGACACACAGATACGCAGTATTTT. This encodes CASSAPLLAGHTDTQYF.

This rearrangement joins TRBV19 to TRBJ1-2; no clear D gene. CDR1 and CDR2 from the germline V gene are LNHDA and SQIVND (reference sequence). Deletions cut 3 bases from V and 4 bases from J, with 15 bases between. The CDR3 runs to 15 residues. The CDR3 spells CASSIPQNLFYGYTF. CDR3 nucleotide sequence: TGTGCCAGTAGTATCCCACAGAATCTCTTCTATGGCTACACCTTC.

V usage is TRBV27 and J usage is TRBJ1-1; perhaps TRBD1 as D (5 bases). The V gene lost 3 bases and the J gene lost 6 bases, with 17 bases spanning the gap. The CDR3 is made up of 15 amino acids. The germline gives CDR1 MNHEY, CDR2 SMNVEV (reference sequence). The CDR3 sequence is CASSFDVMRGAEAFF. Written as DNA, the CDR3 is TGTGCCAGCAGTTTTGACGTCATGCGGGGGGCTGAAGCTTTCTTT.

This rearrangement joins TRBV9 to TRBJ2-7; 10 nucleotides agree with TRBD2. The J segment lost 6 bases and the V segment lost 1 base, leaving 7 bases of the junction unmatched. The V gene's germline CDR1 is SGDLS and CDR2 YYNGEE. The CDR3 runs to 15 residues. The CDR3 DNA is TGTGCCAGCAGCGTACGAGCGGGAGGGCTAGGCGAGCAGTACTTC. Encoded protein: CASSVRAGGLGEQYF.

The rearrangement uses TRBV19 and TRBJ1-1; D ambiguous. The CDR3 sequence is 12 residues long. The V end was cut by 5 bases, the J end by 4 bases, with 8 bases between. Germline loops: CDR1 LNHDA, CDR2 SQIVND (reference sequence). CDR3 amino acids: CASSGGITEAFF. The DNA for the CDR3 is TGTGCCAGTAGTGGAGGAATCACTGAAGCTTTCTTT.

The J gene is TRBJ1-2, the V gene TRBV16, with TRBD1 matching over 11 bases. This CDR3 comprises 13 residues. Looked up from germline, CDR1 is KGHSY and CDR2 is FQNENV. The junction had 3 bases not matched to a gene; V was cut back by 2 bases and J by 10 bases. CDR3 region: CASSQRTGGDYTF. As DNA, the CDR3 is TGTGCCAGCAGCCAACGGACAGGGGGCGACTACACCTTC.